What follows describes a single TCR beta chain. As yet, its antigen is unknown. The source of the sample is a study of T cell responses to AZD1222 COVID-19 vaccine. On the study more broadly: Pooled together were second doses at about 4 or about 12 weeks. General study findings and limits: Regions left unmutated in variants are reportedly the target of nearly half of spike-specific TCRs. Donor demographics were predominantly white British with a female majority; clonal diversity may be underestimated. The span of vaccine-associated CD4 TCRs extended across spike, with dominance at 160-218 and 743-854.

J was trimmed by 4 bases and V by 2 bases; bases with no gene match: 10. The CDR3 totals 17 residues. Germline V gene sequence: CDR1 SGHTA, CDR2 FQGTGA. Only in-frame clones appear in the TCRdb table, and some are missing; sequencing was by immunoSEQ multiplex PCR. The sample lists around 88,000 clones; around 85% were seen once. This chain uses TRBV7-3 with TRBJ2-1, with 8 nucleotides matching TRBD2. The receptor's source is an adult in good health. This specimen was peripheral blood, taken on day 0 of AZD1222 vaccination. The CDR3 DNA reads TGTGCCAGCAGCTTATCCCCCGGCGGGGGGATGTACAATGAGCAGTTCTTC. Protein sequence: CASSLSPGGGMYNEQFF. The variable domain in full, completed from reference TRBV7-3 and TRBJ2-1, reads GAGVSQTPSNKVTEKGKYVELRCDPISGHTALYWYRQSLGQGPEFLIYFQGTGAADDSGLPNDRFFAVRPEGSVSTLKIQRTERGDSAVYLCASSLSPGGGMYNEQFFGPGTRLTVL.